A selection of T cell receptor beta chains follows, all from one sample in a study of blood T cell repertoires in COVID-19. Clones were sequenced by immunoSEQ multiplex PCR, and TCRdb holds only the in-frame ones, with some missing. The sample consists of some 190,000 clones, around 79% of them appearing once. Sequencing input: peripheral blood. These receptors were obtained from a woman between 50 and 59 years old with acute or convalescent COVID-19. The CDR3 runs from the conserved cysteine through the conserved F or W. A D gene is named only where the DNA matches it firmly. The listing skips clone size in some rows; elsewhere it reads once, few, many or a size class.

TRBJ2-2 | . | TRBD2 | 15 | TRBV9 | CASSVGIAGAGELFF | TGTGCCAGCAGCGTAGGAATAGCGGGAGCCGGGGAGCTGTTTTTT
TRBJ2-7 | . | . | 15 | TRBV7-8 | CASSRGGLLFDGQYF | TGTGCCAGCAGCCGTGGGGGACTGCTCTTCGACGGGCAGTACTTC
TRBJ2-7 | . | TRBD2 | 13 | TRBV29-1 | CSVVPSGLHEQYF | TGCAGCGTTGTTCCTAGCGGGCTCCACGAGCAGTACTTC
TRBJ2-2 | . | . | 12 | TRBV6-5 | CASRARAGELFF | TGTGCCAGCAGGGCGAGGGCCGGGGAGCTGTTTTTT
TRBJ2-1 | . | TRBD1 | 15 | TRBV2 | CASSETGQGYNEQFF | TGTGCCAGCAGTGAGACGGGACAGGGCTACAATGAGCAGTTCTTC
TRBJ1-2 | once | . | 13 | TRBV14 | CASSRDSNYGYTF | TGTGCCAGCAGCCGGGACTCCAACTATGGCTACACCTTC
TRBJ1-5 | . | . | 14 | TRBV24-1 | CATSDPQGNKPQHF | TGTGCCACCAGTGACCCACAGGGCAACAAGCCCCAGCATTTT
TRBJ1-5 | . | TRBD1 | 13 | TRBV27 | CASADRVNQPQHF | TGTGCCAGCGCCGACAGGGTCAATCAGCCCCAGCATTTT
TRBJ2-6 | . | . | 15 | TRBV5-1 | CASSFEGAGANVLTF | TGCGCCAGCAGCTTCGAGGGAGCTGGGGCCAACGTCCTGACTTTC
TRBJ2-7 | . | TRBD2 | 14 | TRBV19 | CASTKSTSGNEQYF | TGTGCCAGTACCAAGTCGACTAGCGGGAACGAGCAGTACTTC
TRBJ2-6 | few | . | 13 | TRBV12-3/TRBV12-4 | CASSSYGANVLTF | TGTGCCAGCAGTTCGTATGGGGCCAACGTCCTGACTTTC
TRBJ2-1 | . | TRBD1 | 12 | TRBV30 | CAGDRGYNEQFF | TGTGCCGGGGACAGGGGCTACAATGAGCAGTTCTTC
TRBJ2-1 | . | TRBD2 | 20 | TRBV11-2 | CASSLEIRTSGISAYNEQFF | TGTGCCAGCAGCTTAGAAATTAGGACTAGCGGGATTTCTGCCTACAATGAGCAGTTCTTC
TRBJ2-2 | . | . | 16 | TRBV7-2 | CASRPHGGANTGELFF | TGTGCCAGCAGACCCCATGGGGGCGCGAACACCGGGGAGCTGTTTTTT